Following are 6 T cell receptor beta chains from one sample sequenced in a study of immune characterization of retroperitoneal liposarcoma. Using its own MiXCR run on the PCR reads, TCRdb lists one record per CDR3 protein. This table holds about 10,000 distinct CDR3 sequences, around 28% found once. The sequenced material came from tumor tissue. These receptors were collected from a male donor with retroperitoneal liposarcoma.

By share, this clonotype counts as medium-sized. The genes are TRBV7-2 and TRBJ2-1, with D possibly being TRBD1 (5 bases). Germline V gives CDR1 SGHTA, CDR2 FQGNSA. CDR3 length: 15 amino acids. Trimming pared 1 base from V and 0 bases from J, leaving 7 bases between. The CDR3, as DNA: TGTGCCAGCAGCTTAGACACAGGCTCCTACAATGAGCAGTTCTTC. Amino acid sequence: CASSLDTGSYNEQFF. The variable domain in full, with the rest retrieved from reference TRBV7-2 and TRBJ2-1, is GAGVSQSPSNKVTEKGKDVELRCDPISGHTALYWYRQSLGQGLEFLIYFQGNSAPDKSGLPSDRFSAERTGGSVSTLTIQRTQQEDSAVYLCASSLDTGSYNEQFFGPGTRLTVL.

The J gene is TRBJ2-3, the V gene TRBV5-1; 8 positions agree with TRBD1. CDR3 length equals 15 residues. With 0 bases clipped from V and 4 bases from J, the junction kept 4 bases outside the gene matches. Per the germline V gene, CDR1 is SGHRS and CDR2 is YFSETQ. CDR3 in amino acids: CASSLAGTGSDTQYF. The CDR3 DNA follows: TGCGCCAGCAGCTTGGCCGGGACAGGTTCAGATACGCAGTATTTT. Together with reference TRBV5-1 and TRBJ2-3, the CDR3 gives the full variable domain: KAGVTQTPRYLIKTRGQQVTLSCSPISGHRSVSWYQQTPGQGLQFLFEYFSETQRNKGNFPGRFSGRQFSNSRSEMNVSTLELGDSALYLCASSLAGTGSDTQYFGPGTRLTVL.

The rearrangement joins TRBV11-3 to TRBJ2-5, with 10 nucleotides matching TRBD1. In germline, CDR1 is SGHNT, CDR2 YENEEA. The CDR3 has 15 amino acids. Unmatched junction bases numbered 7, after V lost 5 bases and J lost 4 bases. The CDR3 nucleotides are TGTGCCAGCAGCCCGGGACAGGGGCGGAGAGAGACCCAGTACTTC. It codes for CASSPGQGRRETQYF.

The chain uses TRBV27 and TRBJ2-1, with D uncertain. The DNA end favors TRBJ2-7, so the J call may be wrong. CDR1 is MNHEY, CDR2 SMNVEV, per germline (reference sequence). This CDR3 has 14 amino acids. CDR3 sequence: CASSLSFLSYEQYF. CDR3 nucleotides: TGTGCCAGCAGTTTGTCGTTTCTGTCCTACGAGCAGTACTTC.

V gene TRBV12-3 or TRBV12-4 combines with J gene TRBJ1-2, with TRBD1 identical over 9 bases. This CDR3 is built from 14 residues. Losses at the gene ends were 6 bases for V and 6 bases for J; bases not matched to a gene: 8. CDR3 amino acids: CASRHGQGIHGYTF. CDR3 sequence (DNA): TGTGCCAGCAGACATGGACAGGGGATTCATGGCTACACCTTC.

V is TRBV11-1 and J is TRBJ2-1; unclear D gene. This CDR3 has 12 residues. Germline assignment: CDR1 SGHAT and CDR2 FQDESV (reference sequence). Trimming left V 8 bases short and J 10 bases short, with 15 bases between. DNA of the CDR3: TGTGCCAGCGGCCCCTCGCCCTACGAGCAGTTCTTC. Encoded protein: CASGPSPYEQFF.